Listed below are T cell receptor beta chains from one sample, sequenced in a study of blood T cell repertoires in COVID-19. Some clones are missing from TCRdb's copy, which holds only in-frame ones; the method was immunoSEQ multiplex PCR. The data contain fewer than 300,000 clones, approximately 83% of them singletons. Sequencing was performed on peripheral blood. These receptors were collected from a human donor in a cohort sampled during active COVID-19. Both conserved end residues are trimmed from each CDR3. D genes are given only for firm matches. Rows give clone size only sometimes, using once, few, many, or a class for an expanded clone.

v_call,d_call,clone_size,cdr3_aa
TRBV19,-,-,ASSIESLTRNTIY
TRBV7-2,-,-,ASTATGFAEQY
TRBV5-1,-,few,ASSFAGVRGVYNEQF
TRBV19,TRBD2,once,ASSGLAASTDTQY
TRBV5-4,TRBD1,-,ASSSPGTGVTEAF
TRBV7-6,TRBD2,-,ASSLGGTSGRGEQF
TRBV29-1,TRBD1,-,SVVGTGPHGV
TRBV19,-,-,ASSFVRTEAF
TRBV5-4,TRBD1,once,ASSLEGARVVNYGYT
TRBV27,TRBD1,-,ASSHRDRNTGELF
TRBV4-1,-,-,ASSLETGSPEQY
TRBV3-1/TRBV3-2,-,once,ASSQDGGNYQPQH
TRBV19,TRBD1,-,ASSHLTGATEAF